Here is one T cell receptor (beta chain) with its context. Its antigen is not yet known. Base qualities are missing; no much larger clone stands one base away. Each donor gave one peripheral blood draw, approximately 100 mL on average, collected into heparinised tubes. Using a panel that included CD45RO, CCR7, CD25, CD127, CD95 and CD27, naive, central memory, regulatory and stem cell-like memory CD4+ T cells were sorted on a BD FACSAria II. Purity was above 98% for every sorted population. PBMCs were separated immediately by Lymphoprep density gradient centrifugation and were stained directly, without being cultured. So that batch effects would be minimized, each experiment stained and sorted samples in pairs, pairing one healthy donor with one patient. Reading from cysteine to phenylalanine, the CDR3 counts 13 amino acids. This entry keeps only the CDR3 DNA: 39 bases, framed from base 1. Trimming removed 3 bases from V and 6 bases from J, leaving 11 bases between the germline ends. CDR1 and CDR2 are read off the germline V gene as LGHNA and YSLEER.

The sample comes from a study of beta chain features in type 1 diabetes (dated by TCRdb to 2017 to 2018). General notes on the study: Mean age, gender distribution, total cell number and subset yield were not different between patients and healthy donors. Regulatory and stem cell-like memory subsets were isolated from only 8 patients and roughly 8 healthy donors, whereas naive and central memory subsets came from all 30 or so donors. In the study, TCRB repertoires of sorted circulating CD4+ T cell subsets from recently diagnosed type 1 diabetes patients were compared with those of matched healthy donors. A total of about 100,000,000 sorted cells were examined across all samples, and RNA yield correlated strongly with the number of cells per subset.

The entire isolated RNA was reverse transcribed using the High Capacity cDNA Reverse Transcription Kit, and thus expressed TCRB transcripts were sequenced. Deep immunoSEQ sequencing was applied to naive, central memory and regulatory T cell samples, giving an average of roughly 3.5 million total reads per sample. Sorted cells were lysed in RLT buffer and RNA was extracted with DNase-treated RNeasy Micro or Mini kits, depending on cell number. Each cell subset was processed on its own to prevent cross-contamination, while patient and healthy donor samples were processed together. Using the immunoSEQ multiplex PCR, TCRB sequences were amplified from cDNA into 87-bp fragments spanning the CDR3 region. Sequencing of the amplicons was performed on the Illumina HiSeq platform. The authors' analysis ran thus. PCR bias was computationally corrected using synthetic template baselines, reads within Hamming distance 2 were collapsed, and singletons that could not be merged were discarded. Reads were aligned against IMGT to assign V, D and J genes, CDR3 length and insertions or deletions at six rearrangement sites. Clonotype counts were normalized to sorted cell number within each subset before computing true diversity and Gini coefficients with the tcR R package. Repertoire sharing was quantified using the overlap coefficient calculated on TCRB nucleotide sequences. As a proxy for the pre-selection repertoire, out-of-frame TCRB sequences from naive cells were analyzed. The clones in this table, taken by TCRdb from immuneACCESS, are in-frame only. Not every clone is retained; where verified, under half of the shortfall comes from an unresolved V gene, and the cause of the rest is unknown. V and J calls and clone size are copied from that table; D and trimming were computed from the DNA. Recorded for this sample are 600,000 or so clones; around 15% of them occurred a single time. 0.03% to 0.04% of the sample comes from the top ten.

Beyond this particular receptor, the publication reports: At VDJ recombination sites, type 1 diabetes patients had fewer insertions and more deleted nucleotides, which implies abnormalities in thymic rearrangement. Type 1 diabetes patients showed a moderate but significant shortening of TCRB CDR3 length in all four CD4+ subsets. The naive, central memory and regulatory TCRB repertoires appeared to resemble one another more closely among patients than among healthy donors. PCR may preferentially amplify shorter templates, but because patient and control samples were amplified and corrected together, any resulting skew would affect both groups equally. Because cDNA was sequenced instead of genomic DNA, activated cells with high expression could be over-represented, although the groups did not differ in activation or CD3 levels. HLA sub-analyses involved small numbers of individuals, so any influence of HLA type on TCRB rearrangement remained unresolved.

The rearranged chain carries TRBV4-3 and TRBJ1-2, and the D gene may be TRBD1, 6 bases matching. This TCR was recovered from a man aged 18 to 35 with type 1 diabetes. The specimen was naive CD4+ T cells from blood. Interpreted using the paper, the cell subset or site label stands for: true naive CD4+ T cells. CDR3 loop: CASSQLGGNGYTF. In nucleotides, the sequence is TGCGCCAGCAGCCAGTTAGGGGGGAATGGCTACACCTTC.